This T cell receptor beta chain is drawn from a study of OX40 agonist ivuxolimab in advanced cancers. Context from the whole study: The costimulatory receptor OX40 (CD134) was targeted by ivuxolimab, a fully human IgG2 agonistic monoclonal antibody. Intravenous ivuxolimab was administered to patients every 2 weeks at six dose levels: 0.01, 0.1, 0.3, 1.5, 3 and 10 mg/kg. Of the approximately 50 patients in dose escalation, some 20 had hepatocellular carcinoma, approximately 15 had melanoma, 9 had renal cell carcinoma and 9 had head and neck cancer. A male proportion of around 80% and a mean age of about 60 years, ranging from 23 to 79, were recorded for the dose-escalation cohort. Prior anti-PD-1, anti-PD-L1 or anti-CTLA-4 therapy was permitted, and checkpoint inhibitors had been received by about 37% of dose-escalation patients. Partial responses occurred in three dose-escalation patients, of whom one had hepatocellular carcinoma and two had cutaneous melanoma. Peripheral TCRbeta sequencing aimed to test whether ivuxolimab altered TCR sequence diversity and caused clonal T-cell expansion. The paper covers the monotherapy dose-escalation part of the phase I ivuxolimab trial, which included N of about 50 patients. Results the study describes overall, beyond this receptor: Which antigens the clonally expanded peripheral T cells were specific for was not determined. In partial responders in the 0.1-3.0 mg/kg groups, normalized peripheral clonal expansion was found to be among the lowest, especially among CD8+ T cells. At doses from 0.1 to 3.0 mg/kg, clonal expansion was seen in both CD4+ and CD8+ blood T cells between baseline and week 6. Low levels of normalized T-cell clonal expansion were also seen in some patients who did not respond. On average, CD8+ T cells showed more expanded clones than CD4+ T cells after ivuxolimab.

CDR1 and CDR2 are drawn from the germline V gene (reference sequence): MNHEY, SMNVEV. Including cysteine and phenylalanine, the CDR3 has 15 amino acids. CDR3 DNA only is kept here, 45 bases in frame from base 1. Germline trimming amounts to 5 bases on V and 1 base on J, with 4 as the count of junction bases outside the gene matches. To sequence the TCRbeta CDR3 region, genomic DNA was isolated from the sorted cells. The immunoSEQ Assay was used to sequence the TCRbeta CDR3 regions. TCRdb re-hosts the immuneACCESS table, in-frame sequences only. Its copies lack some clones; in the studies checked, an unresolved V gene accounts for under half of them, and the cause for the rest is not known. The sample contains some 11,000 clones, just over 75% of them found a single time. About 15% of the sample rests with the top ten. As to this clone: The target of this receptor is not known. Per-base quality was not reported, and no clone a single base away is much larger than it.

Patients with a history of autoimmune disease or receiving systemic immunosuppression were excluded from the trial. Peripheral blood for TCR sequencing was drawn from every dose cohort at baseline, at cycle 4 day 1 and at cycle 7 day 1. The samples were taken from a phase I, first-in-human, multicenter, open-label dose-escalation trial of ivuxolimab. Adults with locally advanced or metastatic head and neck squamous cell, hepatocellular, melanoma or renal cell carcinoma were enrolled in the trial. Before TCR sequencing, CD4+ T cells and CD8+ T cells were sorted from peripheral blood as separate populations.

The sequence was obtained from an adult with an advanced solid tumor such as melanoma, head and neck, liver or kidney cancer. In this chain, TRBV27 is recombined with TRBJ2-3, and TRBD2 aligns with 9 junction nucleotides. Sample: CD4+ or CD8+ T cells sorted from blood, taken in a trial of the OX40 agonist ivuxolimab. The nucleotide sequence reads as follows: TGTGCCAGCAGTCCCGGGACTAGCCGCACAGATACGCAGTATTTT. Its amino acids are CASSPGTSRTDTQYF.